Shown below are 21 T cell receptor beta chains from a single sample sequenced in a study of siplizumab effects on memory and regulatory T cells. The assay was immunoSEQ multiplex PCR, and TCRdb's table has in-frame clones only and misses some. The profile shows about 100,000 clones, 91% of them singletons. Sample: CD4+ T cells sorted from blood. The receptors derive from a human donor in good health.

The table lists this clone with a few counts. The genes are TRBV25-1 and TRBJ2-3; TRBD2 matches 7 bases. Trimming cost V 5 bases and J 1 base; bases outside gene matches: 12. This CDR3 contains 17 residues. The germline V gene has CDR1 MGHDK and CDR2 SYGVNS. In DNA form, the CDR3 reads TGTGCCAGCAGTCGGCGGGGGATCGGAAAGGGCACAGATACGCAGTATTTT. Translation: CASSRRGIGKGTDTQYF.

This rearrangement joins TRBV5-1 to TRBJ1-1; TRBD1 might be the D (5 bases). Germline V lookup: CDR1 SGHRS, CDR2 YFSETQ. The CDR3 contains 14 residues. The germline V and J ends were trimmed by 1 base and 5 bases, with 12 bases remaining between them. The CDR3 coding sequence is TGCGCCAGCAGCTTGCGGGGGACGGGGACTGAAGCTTTCTTT. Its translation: CASSLRGTGTEAFF.

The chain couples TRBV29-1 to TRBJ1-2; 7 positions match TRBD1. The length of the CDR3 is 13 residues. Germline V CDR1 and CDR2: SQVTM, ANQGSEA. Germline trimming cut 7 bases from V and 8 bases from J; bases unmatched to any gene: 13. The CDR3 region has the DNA TGCAGCGATGAGAGACAGGGACTTGGAGGCTACACCTTC. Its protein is CSDERQGLGGYTF.

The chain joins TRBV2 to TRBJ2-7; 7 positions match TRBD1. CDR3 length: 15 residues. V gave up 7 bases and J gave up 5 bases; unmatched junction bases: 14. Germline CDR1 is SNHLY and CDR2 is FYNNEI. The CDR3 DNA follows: TGTGCCAGCATCCGTGACAGGGTTCTCGATCACGAGCAGTACTTC. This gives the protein CASIRDRVLDHEQYF.

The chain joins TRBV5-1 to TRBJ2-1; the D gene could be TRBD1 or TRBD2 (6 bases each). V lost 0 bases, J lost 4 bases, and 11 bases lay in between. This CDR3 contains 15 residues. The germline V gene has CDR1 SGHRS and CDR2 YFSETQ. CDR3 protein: CASSLEGGEYNEQFF. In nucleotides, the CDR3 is TGCGCCAGCAGCTTGGAGGGGGGTGAATACAATGAGCAGTTCTTC. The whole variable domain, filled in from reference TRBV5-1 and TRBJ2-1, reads KAGVTQTPRYLIKTRGQQVTLSCSPISGHRSVSWYQQTPGQGLQFLFEYFSETQRNKGNFPGRFSGRQFSNSRSEMNVSTLELGDSALYLCASSLEGGEYNEQFFGPGTRLTVL.

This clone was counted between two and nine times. Here the CDR3 DNA reads TGCGCCAGCAGCTCGCAGGGTCGGGGGGCCAAGGAGACCCAGTACTTC. Translation gives CASSSQGRGAKETQYF. V usage is TRBV5-1 and J usage is TRBJ2-5; D perhaps matches TRBD2 (7 bases). V was clipped by 3 bases and J by 5 bases, with 20 bases between them. The CDR3 is made up of 16 amino acids. The germline V gene encodes CDR1 SGHRS and CDR2 YFSETQ.

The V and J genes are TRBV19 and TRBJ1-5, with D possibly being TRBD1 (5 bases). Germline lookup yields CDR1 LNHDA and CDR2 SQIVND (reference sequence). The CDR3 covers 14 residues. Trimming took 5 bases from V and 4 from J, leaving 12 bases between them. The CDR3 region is CASSADGANQPQHF. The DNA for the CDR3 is TGTGCCAGTAGTGCGGACGGGGCTAATCAGCCCCAGCATTTT.

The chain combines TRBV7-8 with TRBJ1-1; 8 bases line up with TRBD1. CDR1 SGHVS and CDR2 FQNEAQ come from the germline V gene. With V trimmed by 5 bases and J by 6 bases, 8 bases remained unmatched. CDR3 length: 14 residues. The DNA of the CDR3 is TGTGCCAGCAGCCACGACAGGGGTTTGTCTGAAGCTTTCTTT. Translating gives CASSHDRGLSEAFF.

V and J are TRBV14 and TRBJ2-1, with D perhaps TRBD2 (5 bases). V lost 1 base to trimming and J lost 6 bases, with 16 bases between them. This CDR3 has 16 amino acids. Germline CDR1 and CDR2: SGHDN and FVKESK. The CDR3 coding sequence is TGTGCCAGCAGCCAAGTGGGAGCGAGCAATATCAATGAGCAGTTCTTC. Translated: CASSQVGASNINEQFF.

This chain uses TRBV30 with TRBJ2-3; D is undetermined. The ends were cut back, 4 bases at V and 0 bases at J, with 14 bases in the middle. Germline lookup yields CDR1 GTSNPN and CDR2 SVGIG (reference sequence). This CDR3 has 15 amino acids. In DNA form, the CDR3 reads TGTGCCTGGAAGGTTGGGGTCCTTAGCACAGATACGCAGTATTTT. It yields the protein CAWKVGVLSTDTQYF. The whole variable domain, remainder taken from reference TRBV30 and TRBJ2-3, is SQTIHQWPATLVQPVGSPLSLECTVEGTSNPNLYWYRQAAGRGLQLLFYSVGIGQISSEVPQNLSASRPQDRQFILSSKKLLLSDSGFYLCAWKVGVLSTDTQYFGPGTRLTVL.

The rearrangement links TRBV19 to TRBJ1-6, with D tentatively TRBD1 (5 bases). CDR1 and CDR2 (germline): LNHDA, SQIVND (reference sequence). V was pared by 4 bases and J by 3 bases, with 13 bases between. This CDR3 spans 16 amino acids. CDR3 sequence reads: CASSTGEGLYNSPLHF. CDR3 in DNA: TGTGCCAGTAGTACCGGGGAGGGGCTCTATAATTCACCCCTCCACTTT.

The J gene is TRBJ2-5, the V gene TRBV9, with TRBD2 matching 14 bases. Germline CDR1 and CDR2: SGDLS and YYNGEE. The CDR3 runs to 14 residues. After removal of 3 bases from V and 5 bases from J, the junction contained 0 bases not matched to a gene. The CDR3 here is CASSGTSGGETQYF. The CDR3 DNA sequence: TGTGCCAGCAGCGGGACTAGCGGGGGGGAGACCCAGTACTTC.

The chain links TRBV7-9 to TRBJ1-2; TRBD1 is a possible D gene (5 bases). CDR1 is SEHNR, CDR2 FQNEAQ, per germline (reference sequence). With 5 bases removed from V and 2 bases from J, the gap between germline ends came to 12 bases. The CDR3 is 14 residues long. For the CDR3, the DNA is TGTGCCAGCAGCAAGACAGACCCCAACTATGGCTACACCTTC. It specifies CASSKTDPNYGYTF.

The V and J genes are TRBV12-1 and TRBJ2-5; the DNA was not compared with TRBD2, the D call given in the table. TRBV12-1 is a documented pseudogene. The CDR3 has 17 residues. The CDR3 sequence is CASSFVELAGLQETQYF. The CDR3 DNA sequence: TGTGCCAGCAGCTTTGTGGAGCTAGCGGGACTCCAAGAGACCCAGTACTTC.

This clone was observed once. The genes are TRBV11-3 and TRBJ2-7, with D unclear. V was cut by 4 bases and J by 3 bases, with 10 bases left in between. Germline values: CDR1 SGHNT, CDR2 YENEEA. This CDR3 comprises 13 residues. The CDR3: CASSSSLSYEQYF. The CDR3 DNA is TGTGCCAGCAGCTCCAGCCTTAGCTACGAGCAGTACTTC.

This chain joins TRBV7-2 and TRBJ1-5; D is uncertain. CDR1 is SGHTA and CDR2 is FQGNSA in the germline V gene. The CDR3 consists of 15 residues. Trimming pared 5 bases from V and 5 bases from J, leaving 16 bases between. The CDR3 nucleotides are TGTGCCAGCAGCCGTCGCACGTGGGAGTATCAGCCCCAGCATTTT. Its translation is CASSRRTWEYQPQHF.

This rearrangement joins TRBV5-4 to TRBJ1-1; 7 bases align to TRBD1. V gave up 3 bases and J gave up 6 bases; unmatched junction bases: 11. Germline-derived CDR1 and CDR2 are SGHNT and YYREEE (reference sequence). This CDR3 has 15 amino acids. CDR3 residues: CASSSRTGQWAEAFF. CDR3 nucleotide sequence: TGTGCCAGCAGCTCGAGGACGGGACAGTGGGCTGAAGCTTTCTTT.

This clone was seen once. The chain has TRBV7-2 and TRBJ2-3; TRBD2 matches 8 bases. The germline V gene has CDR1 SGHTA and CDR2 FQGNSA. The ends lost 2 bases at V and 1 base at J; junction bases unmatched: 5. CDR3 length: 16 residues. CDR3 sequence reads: CASSLFRGGRTDTQYF. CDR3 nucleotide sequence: TGTGCCAGCAGCTTATTCCGGGGGGGCCGCACAGATACGCAGTATTTT. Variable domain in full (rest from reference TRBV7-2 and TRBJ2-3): GAGVSQSPSNKVTEKGKDVELRCDPISGHTALYWYRQSLGQGLEFLIYFQGNSAPDKSGLPSDRFSAERTGGSVSTLTIQRTQQEDSAVYLCASSLFRGGRTDTQYFGPGTRLTVL.

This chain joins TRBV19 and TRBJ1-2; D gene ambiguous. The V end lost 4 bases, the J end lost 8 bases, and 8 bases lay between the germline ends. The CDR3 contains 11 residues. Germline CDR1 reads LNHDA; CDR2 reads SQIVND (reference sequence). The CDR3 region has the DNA TGTGCCAGTAGTACCCAAGAAGGCTACACCTTC. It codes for CASSTQEGYTF.

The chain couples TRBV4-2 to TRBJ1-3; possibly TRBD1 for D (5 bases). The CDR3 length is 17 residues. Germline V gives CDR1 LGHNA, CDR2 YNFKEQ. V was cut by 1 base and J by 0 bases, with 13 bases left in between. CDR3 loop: CASSQATGPNSGNTIYF. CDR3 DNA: TGTGCCAGCAGCCAAGCAACGGGACCGAACTCTGGAAACACCATATATTTT.

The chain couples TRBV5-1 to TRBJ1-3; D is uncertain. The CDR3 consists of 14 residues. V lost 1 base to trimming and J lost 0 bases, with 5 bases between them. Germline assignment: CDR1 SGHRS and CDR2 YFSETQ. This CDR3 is CASSLSVSGNTIYF. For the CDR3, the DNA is TGCGCCAGCAGCTTGTCAGTCTCTGGAAACACCATATATTTT.